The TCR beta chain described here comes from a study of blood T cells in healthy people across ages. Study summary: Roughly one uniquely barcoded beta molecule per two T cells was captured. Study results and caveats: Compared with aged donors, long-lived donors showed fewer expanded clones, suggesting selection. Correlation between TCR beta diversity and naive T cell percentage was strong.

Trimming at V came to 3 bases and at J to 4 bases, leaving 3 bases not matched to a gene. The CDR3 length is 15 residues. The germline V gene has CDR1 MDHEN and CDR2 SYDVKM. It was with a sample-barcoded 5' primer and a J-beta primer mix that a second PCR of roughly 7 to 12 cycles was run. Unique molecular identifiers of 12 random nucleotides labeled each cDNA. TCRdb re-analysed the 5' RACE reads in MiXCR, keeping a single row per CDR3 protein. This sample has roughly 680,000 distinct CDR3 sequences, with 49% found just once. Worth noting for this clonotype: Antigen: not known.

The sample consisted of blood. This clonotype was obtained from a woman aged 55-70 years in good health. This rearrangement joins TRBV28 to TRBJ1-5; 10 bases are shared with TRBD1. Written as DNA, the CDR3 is TGTGCCAGCAGTTTGGGGACAGGGGAAAATCAGCCCCAGCATTTT. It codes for CASSLGTGENQPQHF.